The subject of this entry is one TCR beta chain. What it recognizes is unknown. Profiled with immunoSEQ multiplex PCR; TCRdb holds only in-frame clones, not every one. The repertoire holds 90,000 to 150,000 clones, with about 90% as singletons. The data originate from a study of T cell responses to AZD1222 COVID-19 vaccine. Findings and caveats of the study: The repertoires were collected only after the peak T cell response.

CDR1 is SNHLY and CDR2 is FYNNEI in the germline V gene. The CDR3 totals 15 residues. V lost 4 bases, J lost 0 bases, and 3 bases stayed unmatched. This sequence was found in an adult in good health. The specimen comprised peripheral blood, sampled on day 0 of AZD1222 vaccination. The rearrangement links TRBV2 to TRBJ1-5, with TRBD1 matching over 7 bases. The CDR3 spells CASSGDSISNQPQHF. Here the CDR3 DNA reads TGTGCCAGCAGTGGGGACAGTATTAGCAATCAGCCCCAGCATTTT.